These T cell receptor beta chains were read from a single sample in a study of blood T cell repertoires in COVID-19. Data came from immunoSEQ multiplex PCR; TCRdb stores just in-frame clones and leaves some out. The sample consists of 110,000 or so clones, approximately 85% of them appearing once. The source material was peripheral blood. Receptors were obtained from a man in his forties with acute or convalescent COVID-19. Each CDR3 is given with its conserved first and last residue. The D gene is left open where the match is weak. Only some rows state a clone size, as once, few, many or a class for expanded clones.

-	-	TRBV4-1	TRBJ1-4	CASSQQQGTNEKLFF	TGCGCCAGCAGCCAACAACAGGGAACTAATGAAAAACTGTTTTTT
TRBD1	-	TRBV6-1	TRBJ1-2	CASSDGTGLGYTF	TGTGCCAGCAGTGATGGGACAGGGCTTGGCTACACCTTC
-	once	TRBV6-5	TRBJ1-2	CASSRGGYGYTF	TGTGCCAGCAGTAGGGGAGGCTATGGCTACACCTTC
-	-	TRBV7-3	TRBJ2-1	CASSLMGPYNEQFF	TGTGCCAGCAGCTTGATGGGGCCATACAATGAGCAGTTCTTC
TRBD1	once	TRBV10-3	TRBJ2-1	CAIRPGTGGIDEQFF	TGTGCCATCAGGCCCGGGACAGGGGGTATCGATGAGCAGTTCTTC
TRBD1	-	TRBV5-1	TRBJ1-2	CASSLDRGYGYTF	TGCGCCAGCAGCTTGGACAGGGGATATGGCTACACCTTC
-	-	TRBV6-4	TRBJ2-1	CASSDSVNEQFF	TGTGCCAGCAGTGATAGCGTCAATGAGCAGTTCTTC
-	-	TRBV4-2	TRBJ2-4	CASSQLNADSLKNIQYF	TGTGCCAGCAGCCAACTAAACGCGGACAGCCTAAAAAACATTCAGTACTTC
-	-	TRBV13	TRBJ2-1	CASSLGTRGYNEQFF	TGTGCCAGCAGCTTAGGGACAAGGGGATACAATGAGCAGTTCTTC
-	-	TRBV2	TRBJ1-1	CASSEGYPAFF	TGTGCCAGCAGTGAAGGTTATCCAGCTTTCTTT
-	once	TRBV15	TRBJ1-1	CATSRGPGGMAKKNTEAFF	TGTGCCACCAGCAGGGGTCCCGGGGGTATGGCCAAAAAAAACACTGAAGCTTTCTTT
-	-	TRBV5-1	TRBJ1-6	CASSLGGTEHNSPLHF	TGCGCCAGCAGCTTGGGGGGCACCGAGCATAATTCACCCCTCCACTTT
TRBD2	-	TRBV7-6	TRBJ2-3	CASSLITSGGPDTQYF	TGTGCCAGCAGCTTAATAACTAGCGGGGGGCCAGATACGCAGTATTTT
-	-	TRBV11-2	TRBJ1-3	CASSYPGVYSGNTIYF	TGTGCCAGCAGCTACCCAGGGGTTTACTCTGGAAACACCATATATTTT
-	-	TRBV19	TRBJ2-7	CASSIYRNYRYEQYF	TGTGCCAGTAGTATCTATCGGAACTACCGCTACGAGCAGTACTTC
-	-	TRBV19	TRBJ1-2	CASSRDSNYGYTF	TGTGCCAGTAGTCGTGACAGTAACTATGGCTACACCTTC
-	-	TRBV7-9	TRBJ1-4	CASSYYIGVRSNEKLFF	TGTGCCAGCAGCTACTATATAGGCGTGCGATCAAATGAAAAACTGTTTTTT
-	-	TRBV13	TRBJ2-3	CASSLGNRLRTDTQYF	TGTGCCAGCAGCTTAGGCAACCGACTCCGCACAGATACGCAGTATTTT
TRBD1	-	TRBV13	TRBJ2-6	CASSLGPGQGSGANVLTF	TGTGCCAGCAGCTTAGGCCCCGGACAGGGCTCTGGGGCCAACGTCCTGACTTTC
-	-	TRBV25-1	TRBJ1-2	CASSESGYGYTF	TGTGCCAGCAGTGAATCGGGCTATGGCTACACCTTC
-	-	TRBV7-2	TRBJ2-3	CASSGRPGDTQYF	TGTGCCAGCAGCGGGAGGCCGGGGGATACGCAGTATTTT
-	once	TRBV2	TRBJ1-6	CASRRGSSPLHF	TGTGCCAGCAGAAGGGGTAGTTCACCCCTCCACTTT
-	once	TRBV4-1	TRBJ2-7	CASSQADTHLSYEQYF	TGCGCCAGCAGCCAAGCGGACACTCACCTTTCCTACGAGCAGTACTTC
TRBD1	few	TRBV4-3	TRBJ2-3	CASSQPGTDTDTQYF	TGCGCCAGCAGCCAACCCGGGACAGACACAGATACGCAGTATTTT
-	-	TRBV5-5	TRBJ2-1	CASSFPQGQFF	TGTGCCAGCAGCTTCCCCCAGGGGCAGTTCTTC
TRBD2	-	TRBV5-1	TRBJ2-5	CASSSGGTSAKTQYF	TGCGCCAGCAGCTCAGGAGGGACTAGCGCAAAGACCCAGTACTTC